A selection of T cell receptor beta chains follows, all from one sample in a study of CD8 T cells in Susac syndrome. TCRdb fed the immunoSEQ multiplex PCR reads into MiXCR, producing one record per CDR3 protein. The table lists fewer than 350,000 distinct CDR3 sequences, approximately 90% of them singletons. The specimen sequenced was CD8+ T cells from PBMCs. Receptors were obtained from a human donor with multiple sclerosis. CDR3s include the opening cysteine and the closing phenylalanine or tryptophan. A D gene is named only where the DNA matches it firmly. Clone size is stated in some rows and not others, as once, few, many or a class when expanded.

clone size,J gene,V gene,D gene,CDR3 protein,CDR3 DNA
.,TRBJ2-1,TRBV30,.,CAWSVGINEQFF,TGTGCCTGGAGTGTCGGGATCAATGAGCAGTTCTTC
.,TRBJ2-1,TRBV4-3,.,CASSQVPLRNEQFF,TGCGCCAGCAGCCAAGTCCCACTTCGGAATGAGCAGTTCTTC
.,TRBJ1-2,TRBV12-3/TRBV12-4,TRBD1,CASRPGTVYGYTF,TGTGCCAGCAGACCCGGGACAGTCTATGGCTACACCTTC
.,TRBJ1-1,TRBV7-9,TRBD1,CASSLPGQAPFEAFF,TGTGCCAGCAGCTTACCTGGACAGGCCCCGTTTGAAGCTTTCTTT
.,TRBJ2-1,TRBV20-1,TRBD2,CSALGPPSGSYNEQFF,TGCAGTGCCCTAGGGCCCCCTAGCGGGAGTTACAATGAGCAGTTCTTC
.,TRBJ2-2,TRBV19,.,CASTPAGMTGELFF,TGTGCCAGTACTCCTGCAGGGATGACCGGGGAGCTGTTTTTT
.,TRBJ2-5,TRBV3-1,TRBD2,CASSHTTSGMETQYF,TGTGCCAGCAGCCACACGACTAGCGGGATGGAGACCCAGTACTTC
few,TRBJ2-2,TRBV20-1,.,CSATGPTGELFF,TGCAGTGCTACCGGGCCCACCGGGGAGCTGTTTTTT
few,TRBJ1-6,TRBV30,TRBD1,CAWGQGASYNSPLHF,TGTGCCTGGGGACAGGGGGCATCCTATAATTCACCCCTCCACTTT
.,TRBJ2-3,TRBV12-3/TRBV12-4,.,CASSLLGSGTQYF,TGTGCCAGCAGTTTATTAGGGTCAGGTACGCAGTATTTT
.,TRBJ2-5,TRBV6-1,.,CASSEAPMTGETQYF,TGTGCCAGCAGTGAAGCCCCCATGACGGGTGAGACCCAGTACTTC
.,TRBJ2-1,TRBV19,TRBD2,CASTSGDNEQFF,TGTGCCAGTACTAGCGGGGACAATGAGCAGTTCTTC
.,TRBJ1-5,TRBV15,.,CATSAAVAGNQPQHF,TGTGCCACCAGCGCGGCGGTGGCGGGGAATCAGCCCCAGCATTTT
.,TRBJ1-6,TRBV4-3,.,CASSQDRGGDSPLHF,TGCGCCAGCAGCCAAGACCGGGGTGGCGATTCACCCCTCCACTTT
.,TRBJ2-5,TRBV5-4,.,CASSLEGSSSQETQYF,TGTGCCAGCAGCTTGGAGGGCAGTTCGAGCCAAGAGACCCAGTACTTC
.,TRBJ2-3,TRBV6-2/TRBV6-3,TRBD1,CASSTGHPDTQYF,TGTGCCAGCTCGACAGGGCATCCGGATACGCAGTATTTT
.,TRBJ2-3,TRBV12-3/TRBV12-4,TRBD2,CASSLFWRGGTDTQYF,TGTGCCAGCAGTTTATTTTGGCGGGGGGGCACAGATACGCAGTATTTT
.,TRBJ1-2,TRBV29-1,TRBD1,CSVGGQLYGYTF,TGCAGCGTTGGGGGACAGCTCTATGGCTACACCTTC
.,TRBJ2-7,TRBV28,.,CASSLTGTSSYEQYF,TGTGCCAGCAGTTTAACGGGGACCAGCTCCTACGAGCAGTACTTC
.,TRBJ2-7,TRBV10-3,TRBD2,CAISASLAGDGRIHEQYF,TGTGCCATCAGTGCCTCGCTCGCGGGGGACGGGAGGATCCACGAGCAGTACTTC
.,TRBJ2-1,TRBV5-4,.,CASSSLRDEQFF,TGTGCCAGCAGTTCTCTCCGTGATGAGCAGTTCTTC
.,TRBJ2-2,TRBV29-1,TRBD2,CSVEPTGGNTGELFF,TGCAGCGTTGAACCTACGGGAGGGAACACCGGGGAGCTGTTTTTT
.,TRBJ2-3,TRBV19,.,CASSTRAALGVTDTQYF,TGTGCCAGTAGTACCCGGGCCGCCCTGGGAGTCACAGATACGCAGTATTTT
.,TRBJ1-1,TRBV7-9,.,CASSLEGEHYEAFF,TGTGCCAGCAGCTTAGAGGGGGAACACTACGAAGCTTTCTTT
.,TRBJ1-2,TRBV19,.,CASRPAGYGYTF,TGTGCCAGTAGGCCAGCGGGATATGGCTACACCTTC
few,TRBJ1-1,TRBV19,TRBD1,CASKDRMNTEAFF,TGTGCCAGTAAGGACAGGATGAACACTGAAGCTTTCTTT
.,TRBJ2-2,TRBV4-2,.,CASSHSIGTGELFF,TGTGCCAGCAGCCATAGCATAGGAACCGGGGAGCTGTTTTTT
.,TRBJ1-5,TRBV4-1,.,CASSQEGGGSNQPQHF,TGCGCCAGCAGCCAAGAGGGTGGGGGTAGCAATCAGCCCCAGCATTTT
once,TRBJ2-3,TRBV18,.,CASSVPWAVSTDTQYF,TGTGCCAGCTCAGTCCCCTGGGCGGTGAGCACAGATACGCAGTATTTT
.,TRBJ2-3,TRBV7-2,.,CASSYSVDTQYF,TGTGCCAGCAGCTATTCGGTGGATACGCAGTATTTT
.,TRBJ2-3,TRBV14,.,CASSWRAGWTDTQYF,TGTGCCAGCAGCTGGCGGGCAGGGTGGACAGATACGCAGTATTTT
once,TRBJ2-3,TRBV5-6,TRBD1,CASSPPTGFADTQYF,TGTGCCAGCAGCCCCCCGACAGGGTTTGCAGATACGCAGTATTTT
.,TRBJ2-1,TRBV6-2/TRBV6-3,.,CASRNGVYNEQFF,TGTGCCAGCAGAAACGGCGTATACAATGAGCAGTTCTTC
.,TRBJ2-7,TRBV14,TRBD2,CASSQEGTRSTYEQYF,TGTGCCAGCAGCCAAGAGGGGACTAGAAGTACCTACGAGCAGTACTTC
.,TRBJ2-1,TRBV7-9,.,CASSPYTRDEQFF,TGTGCCAGCAGCCCTTACACTAGAGATGAGCAGTTCTTC
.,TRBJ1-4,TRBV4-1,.,CASSQERNRGNEKLFF,TGCGCCAGCAGCCAAGAGCGAAACAGAGGAAATGAAAAACTGTTTTTT
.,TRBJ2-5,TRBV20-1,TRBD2,CSARDINRDYRQETQYF,TGCAGTGCTAGAGATATCAACCGGGACTACCGCCAAGAGACCCAGTACTTC
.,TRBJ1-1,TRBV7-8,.,CASSPGRVGWAFF,TGTGCCAGCAGCCCCGGCCGGGTAGGGTGGGCTTTCTTT
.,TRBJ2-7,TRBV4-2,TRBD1,CASSQERTGTLLDEQYF,TGTGCCAGCAGCCAAGAAAGGACAGGGACCTTGCTTGACGAGCAGTACTTC
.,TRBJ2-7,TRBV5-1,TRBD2,CASSLVPLAGGDEQYF,TGCGCCAGCAGCTTGGTCCCCCTAGCGGGAGGAGATGAGCAGTACTTC
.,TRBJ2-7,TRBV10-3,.,CAISVGGPGVSYEQYF,TGTGCCATCAGTGTTGGGGGTCCAGGGGTATCCTACGAGCAGTACTTC
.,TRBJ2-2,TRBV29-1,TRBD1,CSAGTVNTGELFF,TGCAGCGCCGGGACAGTGAACACCGGGGAGCTGTTTTTT
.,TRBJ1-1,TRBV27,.,CASSLHGGLNTEAFF,TGTGCCAGCAGTTTACACGGGGGATTGAACACTGAAGCTTTCTTT